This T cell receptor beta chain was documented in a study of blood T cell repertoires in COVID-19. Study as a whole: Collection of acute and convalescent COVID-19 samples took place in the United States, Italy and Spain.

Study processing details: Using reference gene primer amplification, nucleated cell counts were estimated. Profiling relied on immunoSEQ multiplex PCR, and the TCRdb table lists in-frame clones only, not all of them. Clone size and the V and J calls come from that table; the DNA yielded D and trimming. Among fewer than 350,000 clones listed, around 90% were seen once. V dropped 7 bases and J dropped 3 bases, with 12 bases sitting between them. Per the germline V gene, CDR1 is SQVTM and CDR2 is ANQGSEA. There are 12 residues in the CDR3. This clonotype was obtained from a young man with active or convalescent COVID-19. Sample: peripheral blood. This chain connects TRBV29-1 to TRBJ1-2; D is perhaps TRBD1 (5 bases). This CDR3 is CSAPGEYYGYTF. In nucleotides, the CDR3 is TGCAGCGCCCCGGGGGAGTACTATGGCTACACCTTC.